This T cell receptor (beta chain) was found in a study of blood T cell repertoires in COVID-19. Clones were sequenced by immunoSEQ multiplex PCR, and TCRdb holds only the in-frame ones, with some missing. The sample lists around 110,000 clones; approximately 84% were seen once. Germline CDR1 is ENHRY and CDR2 is SYGVKD. The CDR3 loop spans 14 amino acids. V dropped 6 bases and J dropped 0; count of bases not matched to a gene: 5. This sequence was found in a man between 65 and 85 years old with active or convalescent COVID-19. This chain joins TRBV10-3 and TRBJ2-7; 7 positions agree with TRBD1. Sequencing was performed on peripheral blood. The CDR3 sequence is CAISATGDSYEQYF. The DNA of the CDR3 is TGTGCCATCAGCGCCACAGGGGACTCCTACGAGCAGTACTTC.